Shown below are 3 T cell receptor beta chains from a single sample sequenced in a study of T-cell reconstitution after alpha-beta-depleted transplantation in children. Unique molecular identifiers were incorporated when the TCRbeta library was constructed. From the PCR reads, TCRdb called clonotypes with MiXCR, one entry per CDR3 protein. Among about 70,000 distinct CDR3 sequences listed, 11% were seen once. The sequences come from PBMCs, collected before TCRalphabeta/CD19-depleted stem cell transplant. The receptors derive from a boy younger than 18 with acute myeloid leukemia, due to receive a stem cell transplant.

This clonotype was recorded at least ten times. The V gene is TRBV12-3 or TRBV12-4, the J gene TRBJ1-5; D is ambiguous. There are 13 residues in the CDR3. V lost 7 bases to trimming and J lost 0 bases, with 7 bases between them. The CDR3 spells CASKGVSNQPQHF. In DNA form, the CDR3 reads TGTGCCAGCAAGGGAGTTAGCAATCAGCCCCAGCATTTT.

This clonotype was counted at least ten times. This chain links TRBV5-1 with TRBJ2-2; D ambiguous. CDR1 and CDR2 from the germline V gene are SGHRS and YFSETQ. Trimming stripped 5 bases from V and 0 bases from J, with 14 bases between. This CDR3 has 16 residues. CDR3 sequence reads: CASRGRTVTNTGELFF. The DNA for the CDR3 is TGCGCCAGCAGGGGAAGGACGGTAACGAACACCGGGGAGCTGTTTTTT.

The genes are TRBV20-1 and TRBJ2-1; 10 nucleotides match TRBD1. The CDR3 sequence is 14 residues long. The germline V gene encodes CDR1 DFQATT and CDR2 SNEGSKA (reference sequence). The ends lost 5 bases at V and 8 bases at J; junction bases unmatched: 9. The CDR3 DNA reads as TGCAGTGCTCCACCGGGACAGGGGCTCGATGAGCAGTTCTTC. This translates into CSAPPGQGLDEQFF.